This T cell receptor (beta chain) was observed in a study of identical twins. The study's findings and limits: Twin-shared out-of-frame alpha sequences showed excess low generation probability. Fewer insertions marked abundant cord blood beta clonotypes; young adult naive trended weakly, memory not at all. Twins' surplus sharing was weaker for beta out-of-frame sequences. Modeled out-of-frame TCR alpha sharing in monozygotic twins fell below observed levels.

Trimming removed 0 bases from V and 1 base from J, with 14 bases in between. Germline V gives CDR1 LNHNV, CDR2 YYDKDF (reference sequence). The CDR3 spans 17 residues. Details on this clonotype: Its cognate antigen is unknown.

Via MiXCR, TCRdb re-called the 5' RACE reads, giving one row per CDR3 protein. The sample has hundreds of thousands of distinct CDR3 sequences, about a fifth seen once. These data also formed part of another study, on yellow fever vaccine responses in identical twins.

Sequencing was carried out using CD4+ T cells sorted from blood. The rearrangement links TRBV15 to TRBJ2-3; D unclear. The sequence came from a woman under 30 in good health. CDR3 coding DNA: TGTGCCACCAGCAGAGATACGCCAGCCTTCGGCACAGATACGCAGTATTTT. Its translation is CATSRDTPAFGTDTQYF.